This T cell receptor beta chain comes out of a study of T-cell reconstitution after alpha-beta-depleted transplantation in children. Preparation of the TCRbeta library was carried out with unique molecular identifiers. TCRdb fed the PCR reads into MiXCR, producing one record per CDR3 protein. The data show a few hundred thousand distinct CDR3 sequences, with about a tenth seen just once and about 30% held by the top ten. V was clipped by 6 bases and J by 0 bases, with 13 bases between them. CDR1 is DFQATT and CDR2 is SNEGSKA in the germline V gene (reference sequence). The CDR3 sequence is 14 residues long. This clonotype was seen many times. Its antigen is still unknown. Study-wide findings and caveats: As was reported, about two months after transplant, alpha-beta T cells came from several hundred expanded graft clones. From newly produced T cells came most of the T-cell counts and diversity one year after transplant.

The sequences come from PBMCs, collected before TCRalphabeta/CD19-depleted stem cell transplant. This clonotype was sampled from a child under two years old with acute myeloid leukemia, due to receive a stem cell transplant. The chain employs TRBV20-1 and TRBJ2-3; either TRBD1 or TRBD2 may supply D (5 bases each). In nucleotides, the CDR3 is TGCAGTGCATGGGGACCCGGTAGCACAGATACGCAGTATTTT. As protein: CSAWGPGSTDTQYF.